Many counts were recorded for the clone carrying this T cell receptor (beta chain). Its target is unknown. Time point noted: newly diagnosed GD, antithyroid drugs for less than 3 months. PBMCs provided the RNA from which the TCR library was made. The CDR3 is made up of 16 amino acids. In germline, CDR1 is SGHKS, CDR2 YYEKEE (reference sequence). V gave up 4 bases and J gave up 2 bases; unmatched junction bases: 3. The source of the sample is a study of regulatory T cells in long-lasting Graves disease. Points from the study as a whole: TRBV28, TRBJ1-2 and TRBJ2-5 were segments that persistent disease favored.

Arm-PCR of CDR3 regions with iRepertoire HTBI primers generated TCR beta libraries. As originally analysed: Identified across the samples were fewer than 70 TRBV segments and 13 to 15 TRBJ segments. Each CDR3 protein gets one entry after TCRdb re-called the multiplex PCR reads with MiXCR. TCRdb, not the authors, supplied the V and J calls. Here the sample spans under 450,000 distinct CDR3 sequences, about 11% being singletons. This sample also appeared in a second study, on T cells in Graves' hyperthyroidism and ophthalmopathy. As reported in that work: HTBI primers drove first-round RT-PCR of the TCR CDR3. With a median lead of around 5.9 months before onset, the model predicted ophthalmopathy.

Sequencing used peripheral blood mononuclear cells (PBMCs), obtained at new diagnosis, from a patient treated with antithyroid drugs. The TCR sequence derives from a woman aged 18-29 years with Graves disease. The chain combines TRBV5-5 with TRBJ2-2, with 12 bases fitting TRBD2. In DNA, the CDR3 is TGTGCCAGCAGCGTGACTAGCGGGGGAAACACCGGGGAGCTGTTTTTT. Its protein product is CASSVTSGGNTGELFF.